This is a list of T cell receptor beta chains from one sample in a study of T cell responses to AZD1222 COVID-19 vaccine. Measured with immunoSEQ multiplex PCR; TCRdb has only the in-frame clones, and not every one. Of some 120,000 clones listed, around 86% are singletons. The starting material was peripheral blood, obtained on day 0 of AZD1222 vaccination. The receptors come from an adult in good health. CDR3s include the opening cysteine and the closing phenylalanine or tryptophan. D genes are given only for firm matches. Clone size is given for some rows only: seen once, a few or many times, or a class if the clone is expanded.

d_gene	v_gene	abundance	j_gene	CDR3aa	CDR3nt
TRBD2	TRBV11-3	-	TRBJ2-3	CASSFGTSGGNTQYF	TGTGCCAGCAGCTTCGGGACTAGCGGGGGTAATACGCAGTATTTT
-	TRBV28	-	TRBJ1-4	CASTVGGAQIEKLFF	TGTGCCAGCACCGTGGGGGGGGCGCAAATTGAAAAACTGTTTTTT
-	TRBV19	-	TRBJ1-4	CAVRGMGNEKLFF	TGTGCCGTTAGGGGTATGGGTAATGAAAAACTGTTTTTT
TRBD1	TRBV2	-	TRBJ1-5	CASSGGQGKDQPQHF	TGTGCCAGCAGTGGGGGACAGGGGAAGGATCAGCCCCAGCATTTT
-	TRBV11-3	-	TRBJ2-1	CASSLMGAREQFF	TGTGCCAGCAGCTTAATGGGGGCGCGTGAGCAGTTCTTC
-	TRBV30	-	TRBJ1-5	CAWSVGGAGQPQHF	TGTGCCTGGAGTGTAGGCGGGGCGGGTCAGCCCCAGCATTTT
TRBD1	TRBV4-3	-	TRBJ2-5	CASSRRRTGDGIWQETQYF	TGCGCCAGCAGCCGAAGACGGACAGGGGACGGAATATGGCAAGAGACCCAGTACTTC
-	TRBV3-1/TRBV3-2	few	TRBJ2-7	CASSQGASHEQYF	TGTGCCAGCAGCCAAGGGGCCTCCCACGAGCAGTACTTC
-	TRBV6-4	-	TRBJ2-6	CASSDRARGFSGANVLTF	TGTGCCAGCAGCGACAGAGCTAGAGGTTTCTCTGGGGCCAACGTCCTGACTTTC
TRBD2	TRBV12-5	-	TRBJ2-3	CASGPPGGADTQYF	TGTGCTAGTGGCCCCCCGGGGGGGGCAGATACGCAGTATTTT
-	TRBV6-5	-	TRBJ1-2	CASTATGAYGYTF	TGTGCCAGCACCGCCACCGGGGCCTATGGCTACACCTTC
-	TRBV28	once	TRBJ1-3	CASSPVGNTIYF	TGTGCCAGCAGTCCTGTCGGAAACACCATATATTTT
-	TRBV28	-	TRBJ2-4	CASSFREAKNIQYF	TGTGCCAGCAGTTTCCGTGAGGCCAAAAACATTCAGTACTTC
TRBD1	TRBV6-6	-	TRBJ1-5	CASSRTAGGGAGQPQHF	TGTGCCAGCAGCCGAACCGCCGGAGGGGGCGCCGGTCAGCCCCAGCATTTT
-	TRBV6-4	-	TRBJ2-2	CASSPTTSGELFF	TGTGCCAGCAGCCCAACGACCTCCGGGGAGCTGTTTTTT
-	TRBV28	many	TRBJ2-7	CASKAGQYYEQYF	TGTGCCAGCAAGGCGGGACAGTACTACGAGCAGTACTTC
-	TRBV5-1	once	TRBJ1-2	CASSLGSSFNYGYTF	TGCGCCAGCAGCTTGGGCAGCTCCTTTAACTATGGCTACACCTTC
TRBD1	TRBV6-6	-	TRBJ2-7	CASSYGTATYEQYF	TGTGCCAGCAGTTACGGGACAGCTACCTACGAGCAGTACTTC
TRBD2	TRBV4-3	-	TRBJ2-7	CASSPRASGSYEQYF	TGCGCCAGCAGCCCGAGGGCTAGCGGGAGTTACGAGCAGTACTTC
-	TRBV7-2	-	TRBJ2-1	CASSSPQGSNEQFF	TGTGCCAGCAGCTCCCCCCAGGGGAGCAATGAGCAGTTCTTC
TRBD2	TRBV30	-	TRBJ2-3	CTWRRGTSPDTQYF	TGTACCTGGAGAAGGGGGACTAGCCCAGATACGCAGTATTTT
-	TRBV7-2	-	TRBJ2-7	CASSLARGPYEQYF	TGTGCCAGCAGCTTAGCCCGGGGACCCTACGAGCAGTACTTC
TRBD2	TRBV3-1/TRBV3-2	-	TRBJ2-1	CASSPWTRAGNEQFF	TGTGCCAGCAGCCCTTGGACTAGGGCGGGTAATGAGCAGTTCTTC
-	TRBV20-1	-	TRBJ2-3	CSASGSPRGRRGQYF	TGCAGTGCTAGTGGCTCCCCTCGGGGCCGGCGGGGGCAGTATTTT
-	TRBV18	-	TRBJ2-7	CASSGGHSRDEQYF	TGTGCCAGCTCAGGGGGACATTCCCGCGACGAGCAGTACTTC
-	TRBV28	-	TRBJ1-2	CASRVTPNYGYTF	TGTGCCAGCAGGGTGACACCGAACTATGGCTACACCTTC
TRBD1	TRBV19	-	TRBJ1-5	CASSIRLDRSSNQPQHF	TGTGCCAGTAGTATCCGTCTGGACAGGTCTAGCAATCAGCCCCAGCATTTT
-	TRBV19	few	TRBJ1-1	CASSRQGLTEAFF	TGTGCCAGTAGTAGGCAGGGATTAACTGAAGCTTTCTTT
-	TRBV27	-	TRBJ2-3	CASSGGSKAPAVPTDTQYF	TGTGCCAGCAGTGGGGGGTCGAAAGCCCCCGCAGTCCCCACAGATACGCAGTATTTT
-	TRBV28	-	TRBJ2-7	CASSQPEGPYEQYF	TGTGCCAGCAGTCAACCGGAGGGCCCCTACGAGCAGTACTTC
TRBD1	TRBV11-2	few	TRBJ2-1	CASISGQSSYNEQFF	TGTGCCAGCATCTCGGGACAGAGCTCCTACAATGAGCAGTTCTTC
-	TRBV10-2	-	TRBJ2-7	CASGQGLTYEQYF	TGCGCCAGCGGGCAGGGGCTAACCTACGAGCAGTACTTC
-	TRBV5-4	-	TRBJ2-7	CASSLGVTVGSYEQYF	TGTGCCAGCAGCTTAGGCGTAACAGTAGGGTCCTACGAGCAGTACTTC
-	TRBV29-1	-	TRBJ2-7	CSVEWGEGLEQYF	TGCAGCGTTGAGTGGGGGGAAGGGCTCGAGCAGTACTTC
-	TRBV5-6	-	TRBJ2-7	CASSPPAGPYEQYF	TGTGCCAGCAGCCCGCCGGCGGGCCCCTACGAGCAGTACTTC
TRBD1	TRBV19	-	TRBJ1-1	CASSSSGGGFVGEAFF	TGTGCCAGTAGTAGTTCAGGGGGGGGATTTGTTGGTGAAGCTTTCTTT
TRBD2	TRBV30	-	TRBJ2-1	CAWSVLSGGAKGEFF	TGTGCCTGGAGTGTACTTAGCGGGGGGGCTAAGGGTGAGTTCTTC
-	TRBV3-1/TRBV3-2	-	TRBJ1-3	CASSQVSSGNTIYF	TGTGCCAGCAGCCAGGTTTCCTCTGGAAACACCATATATTTT
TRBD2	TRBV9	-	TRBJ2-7	CASSVRDYSLMRYF	TGTGCCAGCAGCGTAAGGGACTACAGTCTAATGCGGTACTTC
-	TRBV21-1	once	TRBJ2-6	CASSKEGHLSGANVLTF	TGTGCCAGCAGCAAAGAGGGCCACCTCTCTGGGGCCAACGTCCTGACTTTC
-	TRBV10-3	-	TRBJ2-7	CAISESSYEQYF	TGTGCCATCAGTGAGTCGTCGTACGAGCAGTACTTC
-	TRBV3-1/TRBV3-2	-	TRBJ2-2	CASSQDYSYTGELFF	TGTGCCAGCAGCCAAGATTACTCATACACCGGGGAGCTGTTTTTT
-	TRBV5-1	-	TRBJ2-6	CASALQPGANVLTF	TGCGCCAGCGCTCTTCAACCCGGGGCCAACGTCCTGACTTTC
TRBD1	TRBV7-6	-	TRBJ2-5	CASSRGRGLETQYF	TGTGCCAGCAGCAGGGGCAGGGGGCTGGAGACCCAGTACTTC
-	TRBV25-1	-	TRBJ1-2	CASRHPYGYTF	TGTGCCAGCAGGCACCCCTATGGCTACACCTTC
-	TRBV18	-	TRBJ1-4	CASSPPGQRGEKLFF	TGTGCCAGCTCACCACCCGGACAGCGTGGTGAAAAACTGTTTTTT
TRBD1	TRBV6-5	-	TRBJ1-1	CASSPGQGANTEAFF	TGTGCCAGCAGCCCGGGACAGGGGGCGAACACTGAAGCTTTCTTT
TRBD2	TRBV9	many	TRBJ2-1	CASSYGTSGTLEQFF	TGTGCCAGCAGCTACGGGACTAGCGGGACCCTCGAGCAGTTCTTC